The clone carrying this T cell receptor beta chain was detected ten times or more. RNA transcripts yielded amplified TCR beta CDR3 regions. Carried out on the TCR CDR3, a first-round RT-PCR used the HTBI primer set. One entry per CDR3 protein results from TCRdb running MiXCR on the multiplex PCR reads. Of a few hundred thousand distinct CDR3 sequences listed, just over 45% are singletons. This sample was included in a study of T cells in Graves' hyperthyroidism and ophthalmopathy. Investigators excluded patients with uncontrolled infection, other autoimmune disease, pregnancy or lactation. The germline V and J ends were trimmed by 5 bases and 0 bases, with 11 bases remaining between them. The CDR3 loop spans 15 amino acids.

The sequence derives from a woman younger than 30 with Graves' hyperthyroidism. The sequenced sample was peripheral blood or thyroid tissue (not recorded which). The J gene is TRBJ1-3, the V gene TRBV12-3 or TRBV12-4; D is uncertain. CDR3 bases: TGTGCCAGCAGTCCCGGTTGGAGCTCTGGAAACACCATATATTTT. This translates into CASSPGWSSGNTIYF.